This TCR beta chain is drawn from a study of OX40 agonist ivuxolimab in advanced cancers. Study details: Clinicians treated patients with ivuxolimab, an agonistic anti-OX40 (CD134) antibody. Averaging about 60 years in age, with a range of roughly 20 to 90, the cohort was more than 75% male. Study results and caveats: At 0.1 to 3.0 mg/kg and by week 6, clonal expansion occurred in CD4+ and CD8+ blood T cells. The mean number of expanded clones was higher in CD8+ T cells than in CD4+.

As concerns this clone: What it binds is not known.

The assay was immunoSEQ multiplex PCR, and TCRdb's table has in-frame clones only and misses some. The table has 77,000 or so clones, 85% to 95% seen once; the top ten hold 11%. Per the germline V gene, CDR1 is SGDLS and CDR2 is YYNGEE. CDR3 length equals 15 residues. The V gene end was trimmed by 0 bases and the J gene end by 5 bases; junction bases not matched to a gene: 5. This TCR derives from an adult with an advanced solid tumor such as melanoma, head and neck, liver or kidney cancer. The J gene is TRBJ2-5, the V gene TRBV9; 9 nucleotides align to TRBD1. The starting material was CD4+ or CD8+ T cells sorted from blood, obtained in a trial of the OX40 agonist ivuxolimab. CDR3 sequence: CASSVAGTGLETQYF. The CDR3 coding sequence is TGTGCCAGCAGCGTAGCCGGGACAGGGCTGGAGACCCAGTACTTC.